Listed here are 23 T cell receptor beta chains from one sample, sequenced in a study of CD8 T cells in Susac syndrome. After extraction with the RNeasy kit, roughly 0.5 to 1 ug of the RNA was reverse transcribed using random hexamers. TCRdb reprocessed the immunoSEQ multiplex PCR reads via MiXCR and lists one record per CDR3 protein. The table records roughly 130,000 distinct CDR3 sequences, around 94% of them present only once. The sequencing sample was made of CD4+ T cells from PBMCs. The receptor source for this set is a human donor with multiple sclerosis.

V usage is TRBV5-1 and J usage is TRBJ2-3; 9 bases line up with TRBD1. The CDR3 length is 12 residues. Looked up from germline, CDR1 is SGHRS and CDR2 is YFSETQ. The V segment lost 5 bases and the J segment 9 bases; nucleotides outside the gene matches: 4. CDR3 bases: TGCGCCAGCAGAACAGACAGGGGGACGCAGTATTTT. Translating gives CASRTDRGTQYF.

The rearrangement uses TRBV5-4 and TRBJ1-2; TRBD1 might be the D (5 bases). Germline CDR1 reads SGHNT; CDR2 reads YYREEE (reference sequence). The V end lost 4 bases, the J end lost 3 bases, and 7 bases lay between the germline ends. CDR3 length equals 12 residues. CDR3 sequence reads: CASSQGYYGYTF. The CDR3 DNA reads as TGTGCCAGCAGCCAGGGATACTATGGCTACACCTTC.

This clonotype was observed a single time. The chain links TRBV13 to TRBJ1-2, with no clear D. With 4 bases removed from V and 0 bases from J, the gap between germline ends came to 15 bases. The CDR3 spans 16 residues. The germline CDR1 and CDR2 sequences are PRHDT and FYEKMQ (reference sequence). The CDR3 region has the DNA TGTGCCAGCAGCTCGGACCAAGGGAGGACTAACTATGGCTACACCTTC. Its translation is CASSSDQGRTNYGYTF.

The J gene is TRBJ2-7, the V gene TRBV7-9; 14 nucleotides agree with TRBD2. V dropped 0 bases and J dropped 7; count of bases not matched to a gene: 8. The germline V gene has CDR1 SEHNR and CDR2 FQNEAQ (reference sequence). This CDR3 contains 17 residues. The DNA of the CDR3 is TGTGCCAGCAGCTTAGCGGGGACTAGCGGGGGTCCGGAAGAGCAGTACTTC. Amino acids: CASSLAGTSGGPEEQYF. The full variable domain, with the rest looked up from reference TRBV7-9 and TRBJ2-7, is DTGVSQNPRHKITKRGQNVTFRCDPISEHNRLYWYRQTLGQGPEFLTYFQNEAQLEKSRLLSDRFSAERPKGSFSTLEIQRTEQGDSAMYLCASSLAGTSGGPEEQYFGPGTRLTVT.

The V call is TRBV7-3, the J call TRBJ1-1, with 9 bases that match TRBD1. The V and J ends lost 5 bases and 3 bases, in that order; junction bases with no gene match: 4. CDR1 SGHTA and CDR2 FQGTGA come from the germline V gene. The CDR3 has 14 amino acids. The CDR3 loop reads CASSRTGGYTEAFF. CDR3 coding DNA: TGTGCCAGCAGCCGAACAGGGGGCTACACTGAAGCTTTCTTT. The complete variable domain, with remaining parts taken from reference TRBV7-3 and TRBJ1-1, reads GAGVSQTPSNKVTEKGKYVELRCDPISGHTALYWYRQSLGQGPEFLIYFQGTGAADDSGLPNDRFFAVRPEGSVSTLKIQRTERGDSAVYLCASSRTGGYTEAFFGQGTRLTVV.

The V gene is TRBV30, the J gene TRBJ2-2; D is unclear. The V end lost 4 bases, the J end lost 5 bases, and 8 bases lay between the germline ends. CDR3 length: 12 residues. Germline V CDR1 and CDR2: GTSNPN, SVGIG (reference sequence). The CDR3 loop reads CAWTRLTGELFF. Written as DNA, the CDR3 is TGTGCCTGGACTCGGTTGACCGGGGAGCTGTTTTTT.

The chain couples TRBV5-6 to TRBJ1-2; D uncertain. V was trimmed by 5 bases and J by 4 bases, leaving 12 bases between them. The CDR3 extends over 13 amino acids. Germline V gene lookup returns CDR1 SGHDT and CDR2 YYEEEE. The CDR3 coding sequence is TGTGCCAGCAGAAGGGAGTTGGTCTATGGCTACACCTTC. Translating it yields CASRRELVYGYTF. Drawing the rest from reference TRBV5-6 and TRBJ1-2, the complete variable domain is DAGVTQSPTHLIKTRGQQVTLRCSPKSGHDTVSWYQQALGQGPQFIFQYYEEEERQRGNFPDRFSGHQFPNYSSELNVNALLLGDSALYLCASRRELVYGYTFGSGTRLTVV.

The chain is built from TRBV5-6 and TRBJ1-1, with 7 bases identical to TRBD1. The length of the CDR3 is 13 residues. CDR1 and CDR2 (germline): SGHDT, YYEEEE. V was pared by 4 bases and J by 3 bases, with 3 bases of the junction left unmatched. The CDR3 is CASSPDRDTEAFF. CDR3 bases: TGTGCCAGCAGCCCCGACAGGGACACTGAAGCTTTCTTT.

The rearrangement links TRBV27 to TRBJ2-7; D possibly matches TRBD1 or TRBD2 (6 bases each). The V end lost 6 bases, the J end lost 6 bases, and 12 bases lay between the germline ends. The germline gives CDR1 MNHEY, CDR2 SMNVEV (reference sequence). CDR3 length equals 12 residues. CDR3 sequence (DNA): TGTGCCAGCAGGAGGGGGGAGAGCGAGCAGTACTTC. Protein product: CASRRGESEQYF.

The rearrangement links TRBV29-1 to TRBJ2-7; D is possibly TRBD2 (7 bases). V was cut by 7 bases and J by 0 bases, with 16 bases left in between. This CDR3 contains 14 residues. Per the germline V gene, CDR1 is SQVTM and CDR2 is ANQGSEA. CDR3 sequence reads: CSGAGGPSSYEQYF. The CDR3 DNA reads TGCAGCGGCGCCGGGGGGCCCAGCTCCTACGAGCAGTACTTC.

The chain carries TRBV6-6 and TRBJ1-5; D unclear. The germline V gene encodes CDR1 MNHNY and CDR2 SVGAGI (reference sequence). Trimming removed 5 bases at V and 7 bases at J, with 15 bases between. The CDR3 length is 14 residues. CDR3 region: CASSLLPLSQPQHF. The CDR3, as DNA: TGTGCCAGCAGTCTCCTCCCTCTTTCACAGCCCCAGCATTTT.

The J gene is TRBJ1-1, the V gene TRBV6-5; possibly TRBD1 for D (6 bases). This CDR3 region has 14 residues. Trimming stripped 6 bases from V and 1 base from J, with 12 bases between. CDR1 MNHEY and CDR2 SVGAGI come from the germline V gene. The CDR3 sequence: CASRGGLGNTEAFF. CDR3 DNA sequence: TGTGCCAGCAGGGGGGGGCTCGGGAACACTGAAGCTTTCTTT.

V usage is TRBV30 and J usage is TRBJ1-5; D gene ambiguous. CDR1 GTSNPN and CDR2 SVGIG come from the germline V gene (reference sequence). Deletions cut 5 bases from V and 9 bases from J, with 14 bases between. CDR3 length: 12 amino acids. As DNA, the CDR3 is TGTGCCTGGTGTTCGGGCACTGGGCCCCAGCATTTT. It is translated as CAWCSGTGPQHF.

V gene TRBV5-1 combines with J gene TRBJ1-1; D is possibly TRBD1 (5 bases). Germline CDR1 and CDR2: SGHRS and YFSETQ. The CDR3 loop spans 14 amino acids. Trimming removed 0 bases at V and 6 bases at J, with 12 bases between. CDR3 protein: CASSLAPGVAEAFF. The CDR3, as DNA: TGCGCCAGCAGCTTGGCCCCGGGGGTGGCTGAAGCTTTCTTT.

This chain connects TRBV7-9 to TRBJ1-2, with 11 bases matching TRBD1. The V gene end was trimmed by 2 bases and the J gene end by 0 bases; junction bases not matched to a gene: 8. Germline CDR1 SEHNR, CDR2 FQNEAQ (reference sequence). This CDR3 contains 18 residues. CDR3 nucleotides: TGTGCCAGCAGCTTATATGCGGGACAGGGGGGATCTAACTATGGCTACACCTTC. As protein: CASSLYAGQGGSNYGYTF.

The rearrangement links TRBV18 to TRBJ1-1, with D tentatively TRBD1 (5 bases). The CDR3 runs 14 residues. The germline V and J ends were trimmed by 3 bases and 1 base, with 9 bases remaining between them. In germline, CDR1 is KGHSH, CDR2 LQKENI. The DNA of the CDR3 is TGTGCCAGCTCACCCTCCGGGACGAACACTGAAGCTTTCTTT. Its protein product is CASSPSGTNTEAFF.

The V gene is TRBV12-3 or TRBV12-4, the J gene TRBJ1-6; D gene unclear. Trimming removed 6 bases from V and 8 bases from J, with 14 bases in between. This CDR3 comprises 14 residues. CDR3 DNA: TGTGCCAGCAGCCCGGGTCCCTTTTATTCACCCCTCCACTTT. Translation: CASSPGPFYSPLHF.

This clonotype was observed once. V usage is TRBV5-4 and J usage is TRBJ1-3; TRBD1 is a possible D gene (6 bases). Per the germline V gene, CDR1 is SGHNT and CDR2 is YYREEE (reference sequence). The V and J ends lost 2 bases and 0 bases respectively, with 12 bases between them. The CDR3 covers 16 residues. CDR3 sequence (DNA): TGTGCCAGCAGCTTACAGGGATTGGCCTCTGGAAACACCATATATTTT. Protein: CASSLQGLASGNTIYF.

This rearrangement joins TRBV14 to TRBJ1-1, with 9 bases fitting TRBD1. The V gene end was trimmed by 4 bases and the J gene end by 6 bases; junction bases not matched to a gene: 15. In germline, CDR1 is SGHDN, CDR2 FVKESK. This CDR3 is built from 17 residues. CDR3 in amino acids: CASSPLPGQGFGAEAFF. The CDR3 nucleotides are TGTGCCAGCAGCCCTCTCCCCGGACAGGGGTTTGGCGCTGAAGCTTTCTTT. The variable domain in full, completed from reference TRBV14 and TRBJ1-1, reads EAGVTQFPSHSVIEKGQTVTLRCDPISGHDNLYWYRRVMGKEIKFLLHFVKESKQDESGMPNNRFLAERTGGTYSTLKVQPAELEDSGVYFCASSPLPGQGFGAEAFFGQGTRLTVV.

This chain links TRBV7-9 with TRBJ2-2, with D uncertain. Trimming removed 5 bases from V and 6 bases from J, with 7 bases in between. Per germline, CDR1 SEHNR and CDR2 FQNEAQ (reference sequence). The CDR3 has 12 residues. The DNA for the CDR3 is TGTGCCAGCAGCCCCGAGCCCGGGGAGCTGTTTTTT. This gives the protein CASSPEPGELFF. Full variable domain (remainder filled in from reference TRBV7-9 and TRBJ2-2): DTGVSQNPRHKITKRGQNVTFRCDPISEHNRLYWYRQTLGQGPEFLTYFQNEAQLEKSRLLSDRFSAERPKGSFSTLEIQRTEQGDSAMYLCASSPEPGELFFGEGSRLTVL.

Only one count was recorded for this clonotype. This rearrangement joins TRBV5-1 to TRBJ2-7; 10 bases line up with TRBD1. J gave up 3 bases and V 4 bases, and 7 bases lay outside the gene matches. This CDR3 spans 15 amino acids. Germline CDR1 and CDR2: SGHRS and YFSETQ. In DNA form, the CDR3 reads TGCGCCAGCAGCCGGACCGGGACAGGGGACTACGAGCAGTACTTC. It encodes CASSRTGTGDYEQYF.

The V and J genes are TRBV5-6 and TRBJ2-7, with 9 nucleotides matching TRBD1. V shed 2 bases, J shed 5 bases, and the junction held 8 bases outside the gene matches. Per the germline V gene, CDR1 is SGHDT and CDR2 is YYEEEE. This CDR3 is 15 amino acids long. The CDR3 bases are TGTGCCAGCAGCTTTCTCGGGACAGGGTCGCACGAGCAGTACTTC. Amino acid sequence: CASSFLGTGSHEQYF.

J is TRBJ1-2 and V is TRBV4-1; D not certain. The V gene lost 0 bases and the J gene lost 3 bases, with 5 bases spanning the gap. CDR3 length: 13 residues. Germline CDR1 is MGHRA and CDR2 is YSYEKL. This CDR3 reads CASSQEVHYGYTF. In DNA form, the CDR3 reads TGCGCCAGCAGCCAAGAGGTACACTATGGCTACACCTTC.